These 25 T cell receptor beta chains share one sample of origin, sequenced in a study of OX40 agonist ivuxolimab in advanced cancers. Measured with immunoSEQ multiplex PCR; TCRdb has only the in-frame clones, and not every one. The data contain some 97,000 clones, 75% to 95% of them seen just once; the ten biggest clones take up about 0.29%. The input for sequencing was CD4+ or CD8+ T cells sorted from blood, taken in a trial of the OX40 agonist ivuxolimab. Every receptor here comes from an adult with an advanced solid tumor such as melanoma, head and neck, liver or kidney cancer.

The J gene is TRBJ2-7, the V gene TRBV2, with D possibly matching TRBD1 (6 bases). There are 15 residues in the CDR3. V lost 2 bases, J lost 2 bases, and 13 bases lay in between. Germline assignment: CDR1 SNHLY and CDR2 FYNNEI. In DNA form, the CDR3 reads TGTGCCAGCAGTGAATTAGGGACAAACACCTACGAGCAGTACTTC. Amino acids: CASSELGTNTYEQYF.

The chain links TRBV7-2 to TRBJ2-2; 7 bases line up with TRBD2. Germline CDR1 and CDR2: SGHTA and FQGNSA. The length of the CDR3 is 15 residues. J was trimmed by 1 base and V by 6 bases; bases with no gene match: 5. The CDR3 DNA follows: TGTGCCAGCAGATGGGGCGGGAGGAACACCGGGGAGCTGTTTTTT. Amino acids: CASRWGGRNTGELFF.

This chain connects TRBV29-1 to TRBJ2-3; D is unresolved. Germline CDR1 SQVTM, CDR2 ANQGSEA. The CDR3 extends over 14 amino acids. Between the trimmed V and J ends, which lost 4 bases and 3 bases, there was a span of 14 bases. The CDR3 here is CSVAGQVGTDTQYF. The CDR3 region has the DNA TGCAGCGTTGCTGGCCAGGTTGGAACAGATACGCAGTATTTT.

The CDR3, as DNA: TGTGCCAGCAGTGAATATCCCCCGGACTACGCAGATACGCAGTATTTT. Translating gives CASSEYPPDYADTQYF. The rearrangement joins TRBV25-1 to TRBJ2-3; possible D gene TRBD2, 6 bases. This CDR3 has 16 amino acids. The ends were cut back, 0 bases at V and 4 bases at J, with 14 bases in the middle. Germline-derived CDR1 and CDR2 are MGHDK and SYGVNS.

The chain carries TRBV5-1 and TRBJ1-3; 7 bases are shared with TRBD1. Germline trimming cut 0 bases from V and 3 bases from J; bases unmatched to any gene: 3. Germline lookup yields CDR1 SGHRS and CDR2 YFSETQ. The length of the CDR3 is 15 residues. The CDR3 DNA is TGCGCCAGCAGCTTGGGGGACAGTTATGGAAACACCATATATTTT. Amino acids: CASSLGDSYGNTIYF.

This clone has more than one count but fewer than ten. The gene calls are TRBV29-1 and TRBJ1-2; 8 nucleotides line up with TRBD1. The CDR3 has 14 residues. CDR1 SQVTM and CDR2 ANQGSEA come from the germline V gene. With 2 bases clipped from V and 7 bases from J, the junction kept 9 bases outside the gene matches. The DNA of the CDR3 is TGCAGCGTTGAACCACAGGGGGTTAACCTTGGCTACACCTTC. This encodes CSVEPQGVNLGYTF.

The V call is TRBV28, the J call TRBJ2-5, with D unresolved. V was cut by 7 bases and J by 9 bases, with 18 bases left in between. Per germline, CDR1 MDHEN and CDR2 SYDVKM. CDR3 length: 13 residues. CDR3 region: CASTGPYRRSQYF. In nucleotides, the CDR3 is TGTGCCAGCACAGGTCCCTACCGCCGGTCCCAGTACTTC.

V is TRBV30 and J is TRBJ2-5; the match to TRBD1 covers 7 bases. There are 14 residues in the CDR3. From germline, CDR1 is GTSNPN and CDR2 SVGIG (reference sequence). Germline trimming cut 0 bases from V and 3 bases from J; bases unmatched to any gene: 4. CDR3 sequence reads: CAWSVGTAKETQYF. The DNA for the CDR3 is TGTGCCTGGAGTGTTGGGACAGCCAAAGAGACCCAGTACTTC.

This chain links TRBV4-3 with TRBJ2-5, with D perhaps TRBD2 (7 bases). This CDR3 is built from 16 residues. CDR1 and CDR2 (germline): LGHNA, YSLEER. Trimming took off 0 bases at V and 5 bases at J, with 16 bases between the two ends. The CDR3 spells CASSQETGRRGETQYF. In nucleotides, the CDR3 is TGCGCCAGCAGCCAAGAGACCGGGAGGAGGGGGGAGACCCAGTACTTC.

The chain is built from TRBV7-2 and TRBJ1-2; weak D call: TRBD1 (6 bases). Germline values: CDR1 SGHTA, CDR2 FQGNSA. The CDR3 length is 14 residues. Trimming removed 5 bases at V and 6 bases at J, with 16 bases between. The CDR3 DNA reads TGTGCCAGCAGCCCGTTACAGGGTTACCATGGCTACACCTTC. Amino acid sequence: CASSPLQGYHGYTF.

The chain couples TRBV11-2 to TRBJ2-2, with 7 nucleotides matching TRBD1. V shed 5 bases and J 0 bases; nucleotides not matched to a gene: 3. Germline V gives CDR1 SGHAT, CDR2 FQNNGV. The CDR3 totals 15 residues. CDR3 coding DNA: TGTGCCAGCAGCGCTCAGGGGGCGAACACCGGGGAGCTGTTTTTT. Protein: CASSAQGANTGELFF.

The chain couples TRBV15 to TRBJ2-6; D remains ambiguous. Trimming cost V 0 bases and J 0 bases, with 3 bases left between them. The CDR3 totals 15 residues. Germline assignment: CDR1 LNHNV and CDR2 YYDKDF (reference sequence). As DNA, the CDR3 is TGTGCCACCAGCAGAGAGGGCTCTGGGGCCAACGTCCTGACTTTC. Protein: CATSREGSGANVLTF.

The chain links TRBV5-1 to TRBJ2-2; 12 bases map to TRBD2. The V and J ends lost 3 bases and 2 bases, in that order; junction bases with no gene match: 5. CDR3 length: 17 amino acids. Germline values: CDR1 SGHRS, CDR2 YFSETQ. The CDR3 loop reads CASSSGLAGPNTGELFF. The CDR3 coding sequence is TGCGCCAGCAGCTCAGGACTAGCGGGACCCAACACCGGGGAGCTGTTTTTT.

The V and J genes are TRBV7-2 and TRBJ2-7; the match to TRBD1 covers 8 bases. CDR1 is SGHTA, CDR2 FQGNSA, per germline. The CDR3 spans 15 residues. J was trimmed by 1 base and V by 5 bases; bases with no gene match: 7. The CDR3 DNA sequence: TGTGCCAGCAGCCCATGGACAGGGACATCCTACGAGCAGTACTTC. This sequence encodes CASSPWTGTSYEQYF.

The chain uses TRBV5-8 and TRBJ2-5; a weak D match, TRBD2 (6 bases). The CDR3 runs to 17 residues. With 4 bases removed from V and 1 base from J, the gap between germline ends came to 20 bases. CDR1 is SGHTS, CDR2 YDEGEE, per germline. The DNA of the CDR3 is TGTGCCAGCAGCCCGGGGCGGGGTTTTGCTACCCAAGAGACCCAGTACTTC. Protein: CASSPGRGFATQETQYF. The full variable domain, completed using reference TRBV5-8 and TRBJ2-5, is EAGVTQSPTHLIKTRGQQATLRCSPISGHTSVYWYQQALGLGLQFLLWYDEGEERNRGNFPPRFSGRQFPNYSSELNVNALELEDSALYLCASSPGRGFATQETQYFGPGTRLLVL.

This sequence joins TRBV7-8 and TRBJ1-5; D is perhaps TRBD1 (6 bases). Germline V CDR1 and CDR2: SGHVS, FQNEAQ. Deletions cut 3 bases from V and 6 bases from J, with 21 bases between. CDR3 length: 17 residues. The CDR3 DNA is TGTGCCAGCAGCTTCCAAACCTCGGTGGGGGGGCTTCAGCCCCAGCATTTT. It specifies CASSFQTSVGGLQPQHF. The entire variable domain, with the rest obtained from reference TRBV7-8 and TRBJ1-5, is as follows: GAGVSQSPRYKVAKRGQDVALRCDPISGHVSLFWYQQALGQGPEFLTYFQNEAQLDKSGLPSDRFFAERPEGSVSTLKIQRTQQEDSAVYLCASSFQTSVGGLQPQHFGDGTRLSIL.

The V call is TRBV7-2, the J call TRBJ2-7; 7 bases are a match to TRBD1. V shed 5 bases and J 0 bases; nucleotides not matched to a gene: 10. This CDR3 is 16 amino acids long. The germline CDR1 and CDR2 sequences are SGHTA and FQGNSA. The CDR3 protein is CASSRNAGTVSYEQYF. The CDR3 nucleotides read TGTGCCAGCAGCCGCAACGCCGGGACAGTCTCCTACGAGCAGTACTTC.

The CDR3 DNA reads TGTGCCAGCAGTTTCTCGACAGGGGGGGTTACTGAAGCTTTCTTT. This sequence encodes CASSFSTGGVTEAFF. The chain employs TRBV27 and TRBJ1-1; 9 nucleotides agree with TRBD1. Germline V gene lookup returns CDR1 MNHEY and CDR2 SMNVEV (reference sequence). J lost 5 bases, V lost 3 bases, and 7 bases had no gene match. This CDR3 contains 15 residues.

CDR3 in DNA: TGTGCCAGCAGCTTAGAAGGGGGCCGGAGCGGCCAGTACTTC. This sequence encodes CASSLEGGRSGQYF. V and J are TRBV11-2 and TRBJ2-5, with 7 nucleotides matching TRBD1. The J segment lost 10 bases and the V segment lost 0 bases, leaving 8 bases of the junction unmatched. Germline loops: CDR1 SGHAT, CDR2 FQNNGV. The CDR3 consists of 14 residues.

The V gene is TRBV27, the J gene TRBJ2-5; the D is unclear. The DNA end is a closer match to TRBJ2-7, so the J assignment may be wrong. The CDR3 is 13 amino acids. Germline-derived CDR1 and CDR2 are MNHEY and SMNVEV (reference sequence). The CDR3 DNA reads as TGTGCCAGCAGTTTAAAACAGACCTACGAGCAGTACTTC. Amino acid sequence: CASSLKQTYEQYF.

The V and J genes are TRBV5-6 and TRBJ1-1; perhaps TRBD1 as D (5 bases). The CDR3 sequence is 14 residues long. V dropped 1 base and J dropped 4 bases, with 11 bases sitting between them. Germline values: CDR1 SGHDT, CDR2 YYEEEE. The CDR3 protein is CASSLKGLSTEAFF. The CDR3 DNA is TGTGCCAGCAGCTTGAAGGGGCTTAGCACTGAAGCTTTCTTT.

V gene TRBV7-9 combines with J gene TRBJ2-7; the D is unclear. CDR1 and CDR2 from the germline V gene are SEHNR and FQNEAQ (reference sequence). The CDR3 loop spans 12 amino acids. The ends were cut back, 4 bases at V and 3 bases at J, with 7 bases in the middle. The CDR3 reads CASSSNLYEQYF. DNA of the CDR3: TGTGCCAGCAGCTCTAACCTCTACGAGCAGTACTTC.

The genes are TRBV5-4 and TRBJ1-6; 8 positions match TRBD1. Germline CDR1 and CDR2: SGHNT and YYREEE (reference sequence). Trimming at V came to 0 bases and at J to 6 bases, leaving 2 bases not matched to a gene. The CDR3 sequence is 15 residues long. The CDR3 DNA reads as TGTGCCAGCAGCTTGGAAACAGGGGGTAATTCACCCCTCCACTTT. It yields the protein CASSLETGGNSPLHF.

The chain couples TRBV5-1 to TRBJ2-1; D call uncertain. V lost 3 bases, J lost 8 bases, and 9 bases lay in between. Germline lookup yields CDR1 SGHRS and CDR2 YFSETQ. The CDR3 totals 12 residues. CDR3 sequence: CASSSRLDEQFF. For the CDR3, the DNA is TGCGCCAGCAGCTCACGACTGGATGAGCAGTTCTTC.

The rearrangement joins TRBV6-6 to TRBJ1-1, with D perhaps matching TRBD1 (6 bases). The CDR3 is 13 amino acids. Trimming cost V 5 bases and J 4 bases, with 11 bases left between them. Germline assignment: CDR1 MNHNY and CDR2 SVGAGI (reference sequence). CDR3 sequence: CASSQGSGTEAFF. CDR3 coding DNA: TGTGCCAGCAGTCAGGGGAGCGGCACTGAAGCTTTCTTT.